The 18 T cell receptor beta chains given below trace back to one sample, sequenced in a study of shared clonotypes between healthy human individuals. Profiling relied on immunoSEQ multiplex PCR, and the TCRdb table lists in-frame clones only, not all of them. Of about 2,500,000 clones detected, 85% to 95% appear once; the ten largest clones hold over 0.12%. Specimen: naive CD4+ T cells sorted from blood. Noted subset: CD45RA+ positively selected. These receptors were obtained from a man between 18 and 35 years old in good health.

This clone was found a few times. The chain has TRBV10-2 and TRBJ1-3; maybe TRBD1 (5 bases). The V end was cut by 7 bases, the J end by 2 bases, with 9 bases between. The V gene's germline CDR1 is WSHSY and CDR2 SAAADI. The CDR3 is made up of 13 amino acids. The CDR3 nucleotides read TGCGCCAGCACCGTGGACACTGGAAACACCATATATTTT. Translated: CASTVDTGNTIYF.

J is TRBJ1-2 and V is TRBV5-6, with 7 bases aligning to TRBD1. Germline CDR1 SGHDT, CDR2 YYEEEE. The J segment lost 4 bases and the V segment lost 4 bases, leaving 13 bases of the junction unmatched. The CDR3 loop spans 16 amino acids. The CDR3 region has the DNA TGTGCCAGCAGCAGGATCGAAGACAGGGCGGCCTATGGCTACACCTTC. It specifies CASSRIEDRAAYGYTF.

This chain connects TRBV5-1 to TRBJ2-7; TRBD2 aligns across 7 bases. Unmatched junction bases numbered 14, after V lost 4 bases and J lost 7 bases. The germline gives CDR1 SGHRS, CDR2 YFSETQ. The length of the CDR3 is 15 residues. The CDR3 here is CASSVSSGRDLEQYF. Written as DNA, the CDR3 is TGCGCCAGCAGCGTGTCTAGCGGCCGGGACCTTGAGCAGTACTTC.

This clone was seen a handful of times. J is TRBJ1-5 and V is TRBV7-9, with unresolved D. Germline CDR1 reads SEHNR; CDR2 reads FQNEAQ (reference sequence). This CDR3 comprises 18 residues. The germline V and J ends were trimmed by 2 bases and 1 base, with 18 bases remaining between them. This CDR3 is CASSLTNYTQPSNQPQHF. The CDR3 DNA reads TGTGCCAGCAGCTTAACAAATTATACCCAACCGAGCAATCAGCCCCAGCATTTT. Complete variable domain (other parts from reference TRBV7-9 and TRBJ1-5): DTGVSQNPRHKITKRGQNVTFRCDPISEHNRLYWYRQTLGQGPEFLTYFQNEAQLEKSRLLSDRFSAERPKGSFSTLEIQRTEQGDSAMYLCASSLTNYTQPSNQPQHFGDGTRLSIL.

This chain uses TRBV5-1 with TRBJ2-3; 9 bases are shared with TRBD2. Germline-derived CDR1 and CDR2 are SGHRS and YFSETQ. The CDR3 contains 16 residues. The J segment lost 4 bases and the V segment lost 0 bases, leaving 6 bases of the junction unmatched. CDR3 bases: TGCGCCAGCAGCTTGGCGTTAGCGGGGGAGGCAGATACGCAGTATTTT. Its translation: CASSLALAGEADTQYF.

The sample holds a few counts of this clone. Other DNA sequences in the sample encode the same CDR3. V usage is TRBV18 and J usage is TRBJ2-5, with unresolved D. From germline, CDR1 is KGHSH and CDR2 LQKENI. Trimming left V 0 bases short and J 1 base short, with 3 bases between. The CDR3 sequence is 13 residues long. CDR3 protein: CASSPPGQETQYF. The CDR3 coding sequence is TGTGCCAGCTCACCACCAGGCCAAGAGACCCAGTACTTC.

V usage is TRBV6-1 and J usage is TRBJ2-3; 9 bases are shared with TRBD2. With V trimmed by 6 bases and J by 2 bases, 6 bases remained unmatched. Germline values: CDR1 MNHNS, CDR2 SASEGT. This CDR3 contains 15 residues. In nucleotides, the CDR3 is TGTGCCAGCAGGGGGCTAGCGGGGTTCACAGATACGCAGTATTTT. Its translation is CASRGLAGFTDTQYF.

The CDR3 nucleotides are TGTGCCAGTAGTCCGGACAGGACGTCTGGGGCCAACGTCCTGACTTTC. It codes for CASSPDRTSGANVLTF. This chain uses TRBV19 with TRBJ2-6; the match to TRBD1 covers 7 bases. Germline lookup yields CDR1 LNHDA and CDR2 SQIVND (reference sequence). This CDR3 has 16 residues. V lost 5 bases to trimming and J lost 1 base; unmatched junction nucleotides: 5.

In regard to this clone: In the same sample, other DNA sequences code for this CDR3. The rearrangement links TRBV5-1 to TRBJ2-6, with D unresolved. The germline V gene has CDR1 SGHRS and CDR2 YFSETQ. There are 14 residues in the CDR3. V dropped 5 bases and J dropped 0 bases, with 6 bases sitting between them. CDR3 protein: CASSPSSGANVLTF. The CDR3 DNA sequence: TGCGCCAGCAGTCCGAGCTCTGGGGCCAACGTCCTGACTTTC.

The rearrangement joins TRBV5-1 to TRBJ2-7; 8 positions match TRBD2. The V and J ends lost 2 bases and 3 bases, in that order; junction bases with no gene match: 7. CDR1 SGHRS and CDR2 YFSETQ come from the germline V gene. The length of the CDR3 is 15 residues. CDR3 bases: TGCGCCAGCAGCTTAAAAGTAGCGGGGTACTACGAGCAGTACTTC. Translating gives CASSLKVAGYYEQYF.

The chain links TRBV19 to TRBJ1-2, with 10 bases matching TRBD1. The junction had 6 bases not matched to a gene; V was cut back by 3 bases and J by 5 bases. The CDR3 runs 15 residues. Germline CDR1 LNHDA, CDR2 SQIVND (reference sequence). The CDR3 reads CASSMGTGVTYGYTF. In DNA, the CDR3 is TGTGCCAGTAGTATGGGGACAGGGGTTACTTATGGCTACACCTTC.

This chain uses TRBV15 with TRBJ2-5; D possibly corresponds to TRBD1 (6 bases). The CDR3 loop spans 16 amino acids. Trimming stripped 0 bases from V and 5 bases from J, with 16 bases between. The germline V gene has CDR1 LNHNV and CDR2 YYDKDF (reference sequence). CDR3 protein: CATSRERTVPAETQYF. The CDR3 DNA reads as TGTGCCACCAGCAGAGAGAGGACAGTCCCTGCGGAGACCCAGTACTTC.

The chain is built from TRBV6-7 and TRBJ1-5, with TRBD1 identical over 7 bases. TRBV6-7 is annotated as an ORF whose role is uncertain. The V gene end was trimmed by 0 bases and the J gene end by 0 bases; junction bases not matched to a gene: 14. The CDR3 covers 20 residues. DNA of the CDR3: TGTGCCAGCAGTTACTCGATGCCAGGGGGACGACCCTATAGCAATCAGCCCCAGCATTTT. The encoded protein is CASSYSMPGGRPYSNQPQHF.

The chain has TRBV18 and TRBJ1-3, with 7 bases matching TRBD1. The CDR3 consists of 17 residues. V shed 3 bases and J 0 bases; nucleotides not matched to a gene: 8. In germline, CDR1 is KGHSH, CDR2 LQKENI. In nucleotides, the CDR3 is TGTGCCAGCTCACCGACGCCGGGACAGAGCTCTGGAAACACCATATATTTT. Its protein is CASSPTPGQSSGNTIYF. Supplemented by reference TRBV18 and TRBJ1-3, the full variable domain reads NAGVMQNPRHLVRRRGQEARLRCSPMKGHSHVYWYRQLPEEGLKFMVYLQKENIIDESGMPKERFSAEFPKEGPSILRIQQVVRGDSAAYFCASSPTPGQSSGNTIYFGEGSWLTVV.

The chain links TRBV7-9 to TRBJ2-3; TRBD2 matches at 7 bases. The trim removed 4 bases at V and 6 bases at J, leaving 7 bases unmatched. The CDR3 covers 14 residues. Germline loops: CDR1 SEHNR, CDR2 FQNEAQ (reference sequence). This CDR3 reads CASSSSTSADTQYF. The CDR3 bases are TGTGCCAGCAGCTCGTCTACTAGCGCTGATACGCAGTATTTT. The entire variable domain, with the rest obtained from reference TRBV7-9 and TRBJ2-3, is as follows: DTGVSQNPRHKITKRGQNVTFRCDPISEHNRLYWYRQTLGQGPEFLTYFQNEAQLEKSRLLSDRFSAERPKGSFSTLEIQRTEQGDSAMYLCASSSSTSADTQYFGPGTRLTVL.

The V gene is TRBV15, the J gene TRBJ1-1; D might be TRBD1 (5 bases). Germline-derived CDR1 and CDR2 are LNHNV and YYDKDF (reference sequence). Trimming took 5 bases from V and 5 from J, leaving 12 bases between them. CDR3 length: 13 amino acids. The CDR3 reads CATSGGRETEAFF. As DNA, the CDR3 is TGTGCCACCAGCGGGGGAAGGGAAACTGAAGCTTTCTTT. Using reference TRBV15 and TRBJ1-1 for the parts outside the CDR3, the full variable domain is DAMVIQNPRYQVTQFGKPVTLSCSQTLNHNVMYWYQQKSSQAPKLLFHYYDKDFNNEADTPDNFQSRRPNTSFCFLDIRSPGLGDTAMYLCATSGGRETEAFFGQGTRLTVV.

V gene TRBV7-2 combines with J gene TRBJ2-1; 9 bases match TRBD2. With V trimmed by 0 bases and J by 7 bases, 4 bases remained unmatched. Germline values: CDR1 SGHTA, CDR2 FQGNSA. CDR3 length equals 15 residues. The CDR3 spells CASSLAASGKNEQFF. CDR3 nucleotide sequence: TGTGCCAGCAGCTTAGCGGCTAGCGGGAAGAATGAGCAGTTCTTC.

The table lists this clone with a count of one. The chain employs TRBV7-2 and TRBJ2-1; 13 bases agree with TRBD2. The junction had 13 bases not matched to a gene; V was cut back by 5 bases and J by 15 bases. Germline V lookup: CDR1 SGHTA, CDR2 FQGNSA. The CDR3 runs to 15 residues. CDR3 DNA: TGTGCCAGCAGCCCAGGACTAGCGGGGGATATGATGCCGTTCTTC. Translation: CASSPGLAGDMMPFF.